The present entry profiles one T cell receptor (beta chain) with its context. The antigen remains unidentified. V lost 8 bases and J lost 2; bases outside the gene matches: 8. The CDR3 covers 14 residues. Germline V gives CDR1 SGHDN, CDR2 FVKESK. This sample was taken from a study of blood T cells in healthy people across ages. Then a second PCR, running roughly 7 to 11 cycles, was carried out with a sample-barcoded 5' primer and a J-beta primer mix. MiXCR, applied by TCRdb to the 5' RACE reads, yields one record per CDR3 protein. The sample holds 1.5 million to 2 million distinct CDR3 sequences, approximately 28% seen once. Study-level findings and limits: When one million T cells were used, diversity estimates were thought to be underestimates. Roughly linear declines in TCR beta diversity per million T cells occurred with age.

The clonotype was recovered from a woman between 25 and 40 years old in good health. Sample: blood. The genes are TRBV14 and TRBJ2-5; 7 bases fit TRBD2. In DNA, the CDR3 is TGTGCCAGCCAAGATCGCGGGGGTCAAGAGACCCAGTACTTC. It specifies CASQDRGGQETQYF.